This T cell receptor (beta chain) was retrieved from a study of cytomegalovirus exposure and HLA in healthy donors. General study results and limits: Presence/absence results assume similar sequencing depth per donor, which may not hold. The number of N-insertions in an Asian-associated ancestry cluster was reportedly below the roughly 620-donor mean in a later analysis.

It was with 60 Vbeta and 13 Jbeta primers that the PCR ran. TCRdb's copy holds only in-frame clones and misses some; the assay was immunoSEQ multiplex PCR. The sample lists approximately 260,000 clones, 70% to 90% occurring once. V dropped 5 bases and J dropped 3; count of bases not matched to a gene: 4. The CDR3 runs 16 residues. Germline CDR1 and CDR2: LNHDA and SQIVND (reference sequence). With regard to this clone: No antigen is known for it.

The sample comprised PBMCs. The rearrangement uses TRBV19 and TRBJ2-3; 14 nucleotides agree with TRBD2. This receptor was identified in a woman aged 40 to 55 in good health and CMV-seropositive. The CDR3 region is CASSPTSGRDTDTQYF. The CDR3, as DNA: TGTGCCAGTAGTCCGACTAGCGGGAGGGATACAGATACGCAGTATTTT.